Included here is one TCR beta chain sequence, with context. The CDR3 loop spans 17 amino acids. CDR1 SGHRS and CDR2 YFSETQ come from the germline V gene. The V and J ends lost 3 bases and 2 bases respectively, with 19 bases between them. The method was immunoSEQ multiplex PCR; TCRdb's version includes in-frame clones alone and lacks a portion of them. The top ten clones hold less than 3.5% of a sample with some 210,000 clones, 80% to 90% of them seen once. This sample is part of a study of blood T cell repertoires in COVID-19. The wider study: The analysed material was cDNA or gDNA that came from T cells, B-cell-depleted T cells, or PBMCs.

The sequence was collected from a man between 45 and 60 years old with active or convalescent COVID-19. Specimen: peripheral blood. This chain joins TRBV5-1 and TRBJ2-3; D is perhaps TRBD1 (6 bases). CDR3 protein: CASSSQQGTQNTDTQYF. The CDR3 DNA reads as TGCGCCAGCAGCTCACAACAGGGAACCCAAAACACAGATACGCAGTATTTT.